One sample yielded the 24 T cell receptor beta chains listed below, sequenced in a study of identical twins' blood T cells. TCRdb independently ran MiXCR on the 5' RACE reads; one entry per CDR3 protein. This repertoire shows fewer than 450,000 distinct CDR3 sequences, 28% found once; its top ten account for 5.5% to 7%. The source material was PBMCs. The source is a woman aged 18 to 55 in good health.

On this clonotype itself: The CDR3 carries no conserved terminal phenylalanine or tryptophan, so it likely arises from a read error. The chain recombines TRBV6-5 with TRBJ1-3, with D possibly being TRBD1 (5 bases). Trimming left V 8 bases short and J 8 bases short, with 19 bases between. This CDR3 region has 14 residues. The germline gives CDR1 MNHEY, CDR2 SVGAGI. As DNA, the CDR3 is TGTGCCAGCTCTCGGGGGGTCCCGGGGGACACCATATATCTT. Amino acid sequence: CASSRGVPGDTIYL.

This chain joins TRBV4-3 and TRBJ1-2; D remains unclear. The CDR3 covers 16 residues. V lost 0 bases to trimming and J lost 2 bases, with 13 bases between them. CDR1 and CDR2 from the germline V gene are LGHNA and YSLEER. CDR3 in amino acids: CASSQDSVTDNYGYTF. CDR3 coding DNA: TGCGCCAGCAGCCAAGATTCAGTGACGGACAACTATGGCTACACCTTC.

The rearrangement uses TRBV20-1 and TRBJ2-3; either TRBD1 or TRBD2 may fit D (5 bases each). Per the germline V gene, CDR1 is DFQATT and CDR2 is SNEGSKA (reference sequence). This CDR3 is built from 15 residues. Trimming shortened V by 3 bases and J by 6 bases, and 19 bases separated the two germline ends. CDR3 nucleotide sequence: TGCAGTGCTAGTCCCGACAAGCCCTGGGGGGATACGCAGTATTTT. This sequence encodes CSASPDKPWGDTQYF.

A word on this clonotype: A single base separates this from a much larger clone, so it may be a read error. The CDR3 is CASSSNPVSPEAFF. The CDR3, as DNA: TGTGCCAGCAGCTCAAACCCAGTGTCACCTGAAGCTTTCTTT. J is TRBJ1-1 and V is TRBV7-9, with unresolved D. Trimming removed 4 bases from V and 6 bases from J, with 15 bases in between. Germline loops: CDR1 SEHNR, CDR2 FQNEAQ (reference sequence). The CDR3 sequence is 14 residues long.

This sequence joins TRBV10-3 and TRBJ2-1, with 9 bases aligning to TRBD1. This CDR3 spans 12 amino acids. Looked up from germline, CDR1 is ENHRY and CDR2 is SYGVKD. After removal of 10 bases from V and 8 bases from J, the junction contained 6 bases not matched to a gene. In nucleotides, the CDR3 is TGTGCCACCCGGGACAGGGCCGATGAGCAGTTCTTC. It encodes CATRDRADEQFF.

In its sample, this clonotype was seen a few times. The J gene is TRBJ2-5, the V gene TRBV20-1, with 7 bases matching TRBD2. The CDR3 covers 14 residues. CDR1 DFQATT and CDR2 SNEGSKA come from the germline V gene (reference sequence). J lost 2 bases, V lost 1 base, and 4 bases had no gene match. For the CDR3, the DNA is TGCAGTGCTAGAGCTGGGGGGGTTCAAGAGACCCAGTACTTC. Protein: CSARAGGVQETQYF.

This chain connects TRBV30 to TRBJ2-1, with D possibly called TRBD1 or TRBD2 (5 bases each). The germline V gene has CDR1 GTSNPN and CDR2 SVGIG (reference sequence). V was cut by 1 base and J by 9 bases, with 10 bases left in between. CDR3 length equals 12 residues. The CDR3 protein is CAWSGDRSEQFF. CDR3 nucleotide sequence: TGTGCCTGGAGTGGGGACCGAAGTGAGCAGTTCTTC.

The chain is built from TRBV6-1 and TRBJ1-6; the D gene is possibly TRBD1 (5 bases). Looked up from germline, CDR1 is MNHNS and CDR2 is SASEGT. Trimming took 8 bases from V and 5 from J, leaving 10 bases between them. This CDR3 has 13 amino acids. CDR3 region: CASAGPHNSPLHF. The CDR3 region has the DNA TGTGCCAGCGCGGGACCTCATAATTCACCCCTCCACTTT.

This clonotype has at least ten counts. The chain carries TRBV10-2 and TRBJ1-1; 7 bases are a match to TRBD1. Germline V CDR1 and CDR2: WSHSY, SAAADI. The CDR3 length is 14 residues. V shed 2 bases and J 4 bases; nucleotides not matched to a gene: 4. The DNA of the CDR3 is TGCGCCAGCAGTGAGGCAGGGGGGAGCACTGAAGCTTTCTTT. Translation gives CASSEAGGSTEAFF.

The chain links TRBV7-2 to TRBJ2-3; tentatively, D is TRBD2 (5 bases). Germline CDR1 SGHTA, CDR2 FQGNSA. There are 15 residues in the CDR3. V gave up 1 base and J gave up 4 bases, with 12 bases separating them. For the CDR3, the DNA is TGTGCCAGCAGCTTAGAAGGACTCGATGCAGATACGCAGTATTTT. It codes for CASSLEGLDADTQYF.

V usage is TRBV3-1 and J usage is TRBJ1-1; D possibly corresponds to TRBD1 (5 bases). V lost 2 bases and J lost 1, with 11 bases in between. The CDR3 totals 15 residues. Germline V gene data show CDR1 as LGHDT and CDR2 as YNNKEL (reference sequence). CDR3 sequence: CASSQRGGGNTEAFF. The DNA for the CDR3 is TGTGCCAGCAGCCAACGCGGGGGGGGGAACACTGAAGCTTTCTTT.

The rearrangement links TRBV30 to TRBJ1-4; possible D gene TRBD1, 6 bases. Germline CDR1 reads GTSNPN; CDR2 reads SVGIG (reference sequence). The V end lost 2 bases, the J end lost 4 bases, and 20 bases lay between the germline ends. This CDR3 has 17 amino acids. This CDR3 is CAWSPPSGADNNEKLFF. The CDR3 DNA reads TGTGCCTGGAGTCCCCCCTCAGGGGCGGACAATAATGAAAAACTGTTTTTT.

This clonotype was counted at least ten times. This chain connects TRBV30 to TRBJ1-2; TRBD1 is a possible D gene (6 bases). Germline V gives CDR1 GTSNPN, CDR2 SVGIG (reference sequence). The V end was cut by 6 bases, the J end by 5 bases, with 13 bases between. CDR3 size: 12 residues. CDR3 sequence: CACQGIGYGYTF. For the CDR3, the DNA is TGTGCCTGTCAGGGGATAGGATATGGCTACACCTTC.

This clonotype has a count of ten or more. J is TRBJ2-2 and V is TRBV7-2; no definite D call. The CDR3 has 14 amino acids. Deletions cut 0 bases from V and 4 bases from J, with 6 bases between. Germline CDR1 SGHTA, CDR2 FQGNSA. The CDR3 spells CASSLARSTGELFF. In DNA form, the CDR3 reads TGTGCCAGCAGCTTAGCCAGAAGCACCGGGGAGCTGTTTTTT.

In regard to this clonotype: This sequence may be a read error, since a much larger clone differs from it by one base. No conserved phenylalanine or tryptophan is present at the end of the CDR3, so a read error is the likely explanation. The chain has TRBV29-1 and TRBJ1-2, with D uncertain. Germline loops: CDR1 SQVTM, CDR2 ANQGSEA. The CDR3 sequence is 10 residues long. V shed 4 bases and J shed 10 bases, with 10 bases lying between them. DNA for the CDR3: TGCAGCGTTGGAACGGAGATCTACACCCTC. This gives the protein CSVGTEIYTL.

This clonotype has a count of ten or more. The chain combines TRBV29-1 with TRBJ1-1; D may be TRBD1 (6 bases). The germline V gene has CDR1 SQVTM and CDR2 ANQGSEA. The CDR3 is 13 residues long. V was cut by 7 bases and J by 0 bases, with 12 bases left in between. The CDR3 DNA sequence: TGCAGCGGGATACAGGGCATGAACACTGAAGCTTTCTTT. This gives the protein CSGIQGMNTEAFF.

In this sample, this clonotype turned up a few times. The chain is built from TRBV7-6 and TRBJ1-1, with D possibly matching TRBD1 (6 bases). This CDR3 contains 14 residues. Deletions cut 5 bases from V and 3 bases from J, with 13 bases between. Per germline, CDR1 SGHVS and CDR2 FNYEAQ. The CDR3 here is CASSPSGVYTEAFF. The CDR3 DNA is TGTGCCAGCAGCCCCTCAGGGGTCTACACTGAAGCTTTCTTT. The full variable domain, with the rest looked up from reference TRBV7-6 and TRBJ1-1, is GAGVSQSPRYKVTKRGQDVALRCDPISGHVSLYWYRQALGQGPEFLTYFNYEAQQDKSGLPNDRFSAERPEGSISTLTIQRTEQRDSAMYRCASSPSGVYTEAFFGQGTRLTVV.

This clonotype occurred a few times. The chain employs TRBV5-6 and TRBJ1-5; D is unresolved. The CDR3 loop spans 15 amino acids. Germline values: CDR1 SGHDT, CDR2 YYEEEE. V was shortened by 4 bases and J by 4 bases, with 15 bases between the two germline ends. CDR3 protein: CASSLALSLNQPQHF. CDR3 DNA: TGTGCCAGCAGCCTCGCGTTGTCCCTTAATCAGCCCCAGCATTTT.

This clonotype was counted only a few times. For the CDR3, the DNA is TGTGCCAGCAGCTCCCAAAAGGGGGCCGGATACGAGCAGTACTTC. This codes for CASSSQKGAGYEQYF. This chain joins TRBV11-2 and TRBJ2-7; 7 nucleotides line up with TRBD1. Germline CDR1 is SGHAT and CDR2 is FQNNGV. The ends lost 4 bases at V and 4 bases at J; junction bases unmatched: 10. This CDR3 is built from 15 residues. The full variable domain, completed using reference TRBV11-2 and TRBJ2-7, is EAGVAQSPRYKIIEKRQSVAFWCNPISGHATLYWYQQILGQGPKLLIQFQNNGVVDDSQLPKDRFSAERLKGVDSTLKIQPAKLEDSAVYLCASSSQKGAGYEQYFGPGTRLTVT.

This clonotype was seen a few times. This chain uses TRBV19 with TRBJ2-1, with TRBD2 as a possible D gene (6 bases). The CDR3 is made up of 18 amino acids. CDR1 and CDR2 (germline): LNHDA, SQIVND (reference sequence). V was pared by 3 bases and J by 4 bases, with 22 bases between. In DNA form, the CDR3 reads TGTGCCAGTAGTATGACTCCCCCGGGGGTACCACCGTACAATGAGCAGTTCTTC. It specifies CASSMTPPGVPPYNEQFF.

This clonotype has at least ten counts. The chain couples TRBV7-3 to TRBJ2-5, with D maybe TRBD1 (5 bases). V was cut by 2 bases and J by 2 bases, with 6 bases left in between. Germline loops: CDR1 SGHTA, CDR2 FQGTGA. The CDR3 contains 13 residues. The CDR3 region has the DNA TGTGCCAGCAGCTTAGGGGCACAAGAGACCCAGTACTTC. Amino acid sequence: CASSLGAQETQYF.

The chain carries TRBV5-1 and TRBJ2-7; D unresolved. The CDR3 has 13 residues. Germline V gene sequence: CDR1 SGHRS, CDR2 YFSETQ. The ends were cut back, 5 bases at V and 4 bases at J, with 13 bases in the middle. The CDR3 loop reads CASRIHSAYEQYF. The CDR3 DNA reads as TGCGCCAGCAGAATTCACAGCGCTTACGAGCAGTACTTC.

The rearrangement joins TRBV6-2 or TRBV6-3 to TRBJ2-3; D gene ambiguous. Trimming took off 6 bases at V and 6 bases at J, with 13 bases between the two ends. Germline V gene sequence: CDR1 MNHEY, CDR2 SVGEGT. CDR3 length: 13 amino acids. CDR3 in amino acids: CASRRKVGDTQYF. CDR3 DNA sequence: TGTGCCAGCAGACGAAAGGTGGGGGATACGCAGTATTTT.

The chain joins TRBV7-2 to TRBJ2-5, with no clear D. Germline CDR1 reads SGHTA; CDR2 reads FQGNSA. V was cut by 2 bases and J by 3 bases, with 7 bases left in between. The CDR3 extends over 13 amino acids. CDR3 DNA sequence: TGTGCCAGCAGCTTACAGGCAGAAGAGACCCAGTACTTC. This codes for CASSLQAEETQYF.